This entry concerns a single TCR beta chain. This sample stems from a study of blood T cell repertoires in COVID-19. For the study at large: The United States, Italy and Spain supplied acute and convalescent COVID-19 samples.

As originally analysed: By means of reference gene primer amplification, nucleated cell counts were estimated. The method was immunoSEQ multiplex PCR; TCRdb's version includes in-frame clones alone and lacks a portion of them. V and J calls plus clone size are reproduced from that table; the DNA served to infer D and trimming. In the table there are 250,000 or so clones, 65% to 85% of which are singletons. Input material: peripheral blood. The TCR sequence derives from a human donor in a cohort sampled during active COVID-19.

This CDR3 reads CASSLRRGSYEQYF. In DNA form, the CDR3 reads TGCGCCAGCAGCTTAAGAAGGGGAAGCTACGAGCAGTACTTC. This rearrangement joins TRBV5-1 to TRBJ2-7; tentative D call: TRBD1 (5 bases). Trimming pared 2 bases from V and 3 bases from J, leaving 12 bases between. The CDR3 loop spans 14 amino acids. Germline CDR1 SGHRS, CDR2 YFSETQ.